Shown below are 7 T cell receptor beta chains from a single sample sequenced in a study of shared clonotypes between healthy human individuals. The protocol was immunoSEQ multiplex PCR, while the TCRdb copy is restricted to in-frame clones and leaves out a portion. This table holds over 850,000 clones, approximately 80% found once. The specimen was memory CD4+ T cells from PBMCs. Specified subset: CD45RA-negative fraction. The receptors derive from a young man in good health. Some clones in this sample may be carry-over from other donors' samples.

J is TRBJ2-2 and V is TRBV5-1, with TRBD2 matching over 9 bases. Germline CDR1 SGHRS, CDR2 YFSETQ. This CDR3 spans 16 amino acids. V shed 3 bases, J shed 4 bases, and the junction held 7 bases outside the gene matches. CDR3 sequence (DNA): TGCGCCAGCAGCTACTTAGCGGGAGTGGTCACCGGGGAGCTGTTTTTT. Its translation is CASSYLAGVVTGELFF.

The chain carries TRBV7-8 and TRBJ2-1, with a tentative D call TRBD1 (6 bases). The V end was cut by 2 bases, the J end by 12 bases, with 17 bases between. The CDR3 runs to 14 residues. Germline loops: CDR1 SGHVS, CDR2 FQNEAQ. The CDR3: CASSLYSRTAPQFF. For the CDR3, the DNA is TGTGCCAGCAGCTTATACTCGAGGACAGCCCCGCAGTTCTTC. Full variable domain (remainder filled in from reference TRBV7-8 and TRBJ2-1): GAGVSQSPRYKVAKRGQDVALRCDPISGHVSLFWYQQALGQGPEFLTYFQNEAQLDKSGLPSDRFFAERPEGSVSTLKIQRTQQEDSAVYLCASSLYSRTAPQFFGPGTRLTVL.

The V call is TRBV28, the J call TRBJ2-1, with D perhaps TRBD1 or TRBD2 (5 bases each). V was clipped by 5 bases and J by 8 bases, with 16 bases between them. CDR3 length equals 14 residues. The germline V gene has CDR1 MDHEN and CDR2 SYDVKM. CDR3 amino acids: CASSQPGRQDEQFF. In DNA form, the CDR3 reads TGTGCCAGCAGTCAACCGGGACGCCAAGATGAGCAGTTCTTC.

The rearrangement links TRBV6-6 to TRBJ2-7, with 9 bases matching TRBD1. Germline CDR1 reads MNHNY; CDR2 reads SVGAGI (reference sequence). V shed 6 bases and J 4 bases; nucleotides not matched to a gene: 10. This CDR3 contains 15 residues. CDR3 DNA: TGTGCCAGCAGATCCCCGGGACAGGGAGAATACGAGCAGTACTTC. It is translated as CASRSPGQGEYEQYF.

The chain uses TRBV5-4 and TRBJ1-2; 7 bases map to TRBD1. This CDR3 spans 12 amino acids. The germline gives CDR1 SGHNT, CDR2 YYREEE (reference sequence). J was trimmed by 5 bases and V by 6 bases; bases with no gene match: 4. The CDR3 bases are TGTGCCAGCAACCGGGACAGTTATGGCTACACCTTC. Protein: CASNRDSYGYTF.

The chain couples TRBV5-6 to TRBJ1-5; possibly TRBD1 for D (5 bases). V lost 3 bases and J lost 1, with 14 bases in between. The CDR3 loop spans 16 amino acids. Germline CDR1 and CDR2: SGHDT and YYEEEE. The CDR3 DNA is TGTGCCAGCAGCTCCTCAGGGTCAAGGAGCAATCAGCCCCAGCATTTT. It is translated as CASSSSGSRSNQPQHF.

The genes are TRBV2 and TRBJ1-3, with a tentative D call TRBD1 (5 bases). The V end lost 7 bases, the J end lost 3 bases, and 10 bases lay between the germline ends. The length of the CDR3 is 13 residues. The germline CDR1 and CDR2 sequences are SNHLY and FYNNEI. The CDR3 spells CASILGDGNTIYF. As DNA, the CDR3 is TGTGCCAGCATTCTAGGGGATGGAAACACCATATATTTT.